The 8 T cell receptor beta chains below come from one sample, sequenced in a study of CD8 T cells in Susac syndrome. An input of roughly 0.45 to 1 ug of RNA was subjected to reverse transcription using random hexamers. TCRdb analysed the immunoSEQ multiplex PCR reads with MiXCR anew, one entry per CDR3 protein. The table has about 300,000 distinct CDR3 sequences, 80% to 90% seen once. Sequenced material: CD8+ T cells from PBMCs. Receptors were obtained from a human donor with multiple sclerosis.

This chain links TRBV4-2 with TRBJ1-4, with unresolved D. The CDR3 has 14 amino acids. V lost 1 base and J lost 8, with 11 bases in between. Per the germline V gene, CDR1 is LGHNA and CDR2 is YNFKEQ. CDR3 nucleotide sequence: TGTGCCAGCAGCCAAGTAGGAACGATGGAAAAACTGTTTTTT. This codes for CASSQVGTMEKLFF.

This clonotype appeared a single time. The CDR3 DNA reads TGTGCCAGCAGTGAAGCTGTTAGGCAGGGTGGCGATGAGCAGTTCTTC. This encodes CASSEAVRQGGDEQFF. V and J are TRBV6-1 and TRBJ2-1, with a possible D match to TRBD1 (5 bases). CDR1 and CDR2 from the germline V gene are MNHNS and SASEGT. CDR3 length equals 16 residues. V was cut by 0 bases and J by 8 bases, with 17 bases left in between.

As for this clonotype: The junction departs from germline at one end; a sequencing error may be responsible. The chain uses TRBV4-1 and TRBJ2-2; D may be TRBD1 or TRBD2 (5 bases each). Germline V gene data show CDR1 as MGHRA and CDR2 as YSYEKL. This CDR3 has 14 residues. In nucleotides, the CDR3 is TGCGCCAGCAGCCAAGGGGGGAACGCCGGGGAGCTGTTTTTT. Its translation: CASSQGGNAGELFF.

J is TRBJ2-2 and V is TRBV11-2, with D perhaps matching TRBD1 or TRBD2 (5 bases each). The CDR3 length is 11 residues. Germline assignment: CDR1 SGHAT and CDR2 FQNNGV. Trimming shortened V by 10 bases and J by 8 bases, and 11 bases separated the two germline ends. DNA for the CDR3: TGTGCCAACAAGTGGGGGGGGGAGCTGTTTTTT. Protein: CANKWGGELFF. The variable domain in full, completed from reference TRBV11-2 and TRBJ2-2, reads EAGVAQSPRYKIIEKRQSVAFWCNPISGHATLYWYQQILGQGPKLLIQFQNNGVVDDSQLPKDRFSAERLKGVDSTLKIQPAKLEDSAVYLCANKWGGELFFGEGSRLTVL.

This CDR3 reads CASSQGYTTEAFF. The CDR3 DNA reads as TGTGCCAGCAGCCAAGGCTACACCACTGAAGCTTTCTTT. This chain links TRBV14 with TRBJ1-1, with no clear D. The germline V and J ends were trimmed by 1 base and 4 bases, with 7 bases remaining between them. The CDR3 covers 13 residues. In germline, CDR1 is SGHDN, CDR2 FVKESK.

This clonotype has only a few counts. The chain employs TRBV6-5 and TRBJ2-4; 8 bases fit TRBD1. V was pared by 4 bases and J by 1 base, with 6 bases of the junction left unmatched. This CDR3 spans 16 amino acids. From germline, CDR1 is MNHEY and CDR2 SVGAGI. The CDR3 protein is CASSSRGRGAKNIQYF. The CDR3 nucleotides are TGTGCCAGCAGTTCCAGGGGGCGCGGGGCCAAAAACATTCAGTACTTC.

This clonotype was detected once. The chain's CDR3 is CASSLSRQGAAGKNEQFF. DNA of the CDR3: TGTGCCAGCAGTCTTTCACGACAGGGGGCGGCCGGTAAGAATGAGCAGTTCTTC. The J gene is TRBJ2-1, the V gene TRBV27; 10 bases fit TRBD1. Trimming removed 5 bases from V and 7 bases from J; junction bases left unmatched: 17. This CDR3 comprises 18 residues. Per germline, CDR1 MNHEY and CDR2 SMNVEV (reference sequence).

CDR3 sequence reads: CSASSYLAGGHTDTQYF. The CDR3 DNA is TGCAGTGCTAGTTCCTATCTAGCGGGAGGACACACAGATACGCAGTATTTT. This chain uses TRBV20-1 with TRBJ2-3; 11 bases match TRBD2. The ends lost 3 bases at V and 2 bases at J; junction bases unmatched: 10. Germline CDR1 DFQATT, CDR2 SNEGSKA (reference sequence). The CDR3 consists of 17 residues.